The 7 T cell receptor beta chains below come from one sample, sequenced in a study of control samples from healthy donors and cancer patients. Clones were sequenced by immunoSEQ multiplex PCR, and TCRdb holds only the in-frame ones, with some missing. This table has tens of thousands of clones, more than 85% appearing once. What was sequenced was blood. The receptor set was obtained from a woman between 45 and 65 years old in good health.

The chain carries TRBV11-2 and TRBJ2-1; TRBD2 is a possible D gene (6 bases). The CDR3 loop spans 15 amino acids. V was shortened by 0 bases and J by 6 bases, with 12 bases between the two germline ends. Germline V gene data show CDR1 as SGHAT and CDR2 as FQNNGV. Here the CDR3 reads CASSLDVGRGNEQFF. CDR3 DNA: TGTGCCAGCAGCTTAGATGTGGGGCGGGGCAATGAGCAGTTCTTC. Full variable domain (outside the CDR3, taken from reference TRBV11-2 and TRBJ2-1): EAGVAQSPRYKIIEKRQSVAFWCNPISGHATLYWYQQILGQGPKLLIQFQNNGVVDDSQLPKDRFSAERLKGVDSTLKIQPAKLEDSAVYLCASSLDVGRGNEQFFGPGTRLTVL.

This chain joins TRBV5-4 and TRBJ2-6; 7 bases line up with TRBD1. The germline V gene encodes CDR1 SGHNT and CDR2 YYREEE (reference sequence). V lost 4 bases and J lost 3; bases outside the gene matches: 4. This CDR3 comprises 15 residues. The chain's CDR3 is CASSPTGDGANVLTF. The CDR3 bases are TGTGCCAGCAGCCCCACAGGGGATGGGGCCAACGTCCTGACTTTC.

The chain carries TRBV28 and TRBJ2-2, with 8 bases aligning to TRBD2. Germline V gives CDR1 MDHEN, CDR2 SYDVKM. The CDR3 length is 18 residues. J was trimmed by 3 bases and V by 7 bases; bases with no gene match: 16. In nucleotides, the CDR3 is TGTGCCAGCACGACACCGCGGGAGGAGGACCCTCACACCGGGGAGCTGTTTTTT. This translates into CASTTPREEDPHTGELFF.

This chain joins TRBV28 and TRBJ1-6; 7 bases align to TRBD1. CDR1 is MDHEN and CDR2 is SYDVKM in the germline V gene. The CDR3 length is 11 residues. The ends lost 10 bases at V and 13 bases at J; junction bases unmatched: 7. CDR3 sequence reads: CATAGGRPLHF. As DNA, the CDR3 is TGTGCCACAGCAGGGGGTCGGCCCCTCCACTTT.

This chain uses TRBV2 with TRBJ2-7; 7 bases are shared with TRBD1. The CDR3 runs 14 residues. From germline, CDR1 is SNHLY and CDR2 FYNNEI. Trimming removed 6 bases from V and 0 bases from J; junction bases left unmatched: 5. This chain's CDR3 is CASRNTGASYEQYF. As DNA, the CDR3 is TGTGCCAGCAGGAACACAGGGGCCTCCTACGAGCAGTACTTC.

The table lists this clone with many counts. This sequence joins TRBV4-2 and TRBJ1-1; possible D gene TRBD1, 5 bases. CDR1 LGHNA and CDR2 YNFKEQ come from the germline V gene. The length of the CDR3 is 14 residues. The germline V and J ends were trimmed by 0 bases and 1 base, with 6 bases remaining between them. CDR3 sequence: CASSQDQGNTEAFF. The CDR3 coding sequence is TGTGCCAGCAGCCAAGATCAGGGGAACACTGAAGCTTTCTTT.

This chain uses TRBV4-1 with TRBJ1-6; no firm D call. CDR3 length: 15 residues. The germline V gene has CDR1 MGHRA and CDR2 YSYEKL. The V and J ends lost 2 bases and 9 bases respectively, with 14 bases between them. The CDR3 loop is CASSQMTPEGSPLHF. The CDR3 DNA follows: TGCGCCAGCAGCCAAATGACTCCCGAGGGTTCACCCCTCCACTTT.